This T cell receptor beta chain was documented in a study of molecular identifiers for immune sequencing clone quantification. Study conclusions and caveats: Clonotypes topping 20 RNA copies carried over 98% of effector molecules but under 1% of naive ones. Single-cell amounts of spiked Jurkat TCR RNA were reportedly detectable among over 900,000 naive cells.

The CDR3 has 12 amino acids. This clonotype was seen many times. Its specificity is not known. The germline gene is not matched at one end of the junction; a read error may be the cause. When naive CD8 T cells were sorted, they were gated as CD8+CD4-CCR7+CD45RA+. TCRdb redid the calling of the PCR reads with MiXCR, one entry per CDR3 protein. The table records approximately 670,000 distinct CDR3 sequences, about 20% of them present only once. J is TRBJ2-1 and V is TRBV12-3 or TRBV12-4; D is uncertain. The source is a human donor in good health. Some libraries in this study had Jurkat cell RNA spiked in. Sequenced input: naive CD8+ T cells from blood, with Jurkat cell RNA spiked in. Regarding subset: FACS-sorted CD8+CD4-CCR7+CD45RA+ naive T cells. CDR3 loop: CASSLVLNEQFF. Here the CDR3 DNA reads TGTGCCAGCAGCTTAGTTTTAAATGAGCAGTTCTTC.